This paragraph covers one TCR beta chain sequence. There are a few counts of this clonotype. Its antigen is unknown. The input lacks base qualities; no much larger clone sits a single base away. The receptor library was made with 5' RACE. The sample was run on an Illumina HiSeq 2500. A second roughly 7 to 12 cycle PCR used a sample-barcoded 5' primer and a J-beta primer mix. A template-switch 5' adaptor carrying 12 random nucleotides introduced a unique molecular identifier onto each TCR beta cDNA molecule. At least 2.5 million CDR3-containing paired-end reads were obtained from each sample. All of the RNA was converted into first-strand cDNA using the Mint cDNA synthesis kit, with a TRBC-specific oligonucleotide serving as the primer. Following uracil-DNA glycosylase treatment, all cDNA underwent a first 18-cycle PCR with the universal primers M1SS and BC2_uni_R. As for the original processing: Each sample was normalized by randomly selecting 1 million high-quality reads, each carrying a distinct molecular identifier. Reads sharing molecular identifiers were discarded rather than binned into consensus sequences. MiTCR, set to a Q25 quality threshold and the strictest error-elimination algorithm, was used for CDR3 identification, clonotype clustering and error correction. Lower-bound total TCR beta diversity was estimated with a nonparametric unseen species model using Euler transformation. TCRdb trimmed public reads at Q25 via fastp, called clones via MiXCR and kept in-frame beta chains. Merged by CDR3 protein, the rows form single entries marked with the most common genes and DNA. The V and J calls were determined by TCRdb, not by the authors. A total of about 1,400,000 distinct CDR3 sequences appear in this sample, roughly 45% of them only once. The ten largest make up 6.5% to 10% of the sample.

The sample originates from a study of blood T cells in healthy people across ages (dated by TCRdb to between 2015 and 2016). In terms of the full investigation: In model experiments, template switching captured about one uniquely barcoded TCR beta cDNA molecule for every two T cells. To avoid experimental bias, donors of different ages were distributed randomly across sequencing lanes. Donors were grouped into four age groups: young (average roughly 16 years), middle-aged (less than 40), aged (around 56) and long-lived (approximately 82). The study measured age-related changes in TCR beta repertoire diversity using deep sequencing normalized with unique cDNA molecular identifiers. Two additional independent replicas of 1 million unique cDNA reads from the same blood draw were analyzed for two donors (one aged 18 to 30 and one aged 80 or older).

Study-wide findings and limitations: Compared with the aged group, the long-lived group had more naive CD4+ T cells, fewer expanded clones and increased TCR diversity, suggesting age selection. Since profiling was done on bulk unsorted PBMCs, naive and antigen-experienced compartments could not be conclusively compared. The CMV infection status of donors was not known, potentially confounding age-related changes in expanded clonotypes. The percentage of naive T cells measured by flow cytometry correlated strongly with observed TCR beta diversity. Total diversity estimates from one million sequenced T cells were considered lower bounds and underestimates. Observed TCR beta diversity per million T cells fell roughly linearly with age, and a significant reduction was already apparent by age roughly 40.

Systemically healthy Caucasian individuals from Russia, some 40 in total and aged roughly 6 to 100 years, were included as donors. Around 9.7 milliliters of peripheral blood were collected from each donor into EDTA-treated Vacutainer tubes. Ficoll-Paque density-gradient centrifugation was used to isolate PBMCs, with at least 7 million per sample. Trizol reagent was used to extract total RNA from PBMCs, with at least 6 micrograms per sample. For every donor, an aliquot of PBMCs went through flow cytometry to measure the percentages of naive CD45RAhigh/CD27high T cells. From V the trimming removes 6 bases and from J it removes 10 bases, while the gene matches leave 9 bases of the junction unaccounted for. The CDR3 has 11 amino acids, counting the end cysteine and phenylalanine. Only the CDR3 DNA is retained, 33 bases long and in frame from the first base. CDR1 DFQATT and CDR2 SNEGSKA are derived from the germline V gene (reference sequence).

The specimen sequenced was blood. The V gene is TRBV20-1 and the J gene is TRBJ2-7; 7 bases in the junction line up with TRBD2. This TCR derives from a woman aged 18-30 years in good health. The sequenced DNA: TGCAGTGCGGGGGGGATGGACGTACAGTACTTC. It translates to CSAGGMDVQYF.